The 13 T cell receptor gamma chains in this list originate from one sample, sequenced in a study of intestinal T cells in coeliac disease. TRG repertoires were amplified with LymphoTrack primers from around 200 ng of biopsy DNA. TCRdb reprocessed the multiplex PCR reads using CATT. The data hold about 400 gamma-chain clones, with 51% observed a single time. Genomic DNA came from ten approximately 4.9-µm formalin-fixed paraffin-embedded scrolls per case. The sequencing sample was made of a duodenal biopsy. The source of these receptors is a human donor with celiac disease.

This clone occurred a few times. This may be a read error, as it is one base from a much larger clone. This chain's CDR3 is CAALNYYKKLF. The CDR3 coding sequence is TGTGCCGCCCTGAATTATTATAAGAAACTCTTT. V gene TRGV2 combines with J gene TRGJ1 or TRGJ2. Germline CDR1 is EGSNGY and CDR2 is YDSYNSKV. The CDR3 is 11 residues long. V lost 12 bases, J lost 0 bases, and 5 bases stayed unmatched.

This clone was counted once. The chain is built from TRGV10 and TRGJP1. TRGV10 is sorted into the ORF group, with uncertain function. V dropped 8 bases and J dropped 4; count of bases not matched to a gene: 8. CDR3 length: 14 amino acids. DNA of the CDR3: TGTGCTGCGTGGGGGTATGGCACTGGTTGGTTCAAGATATTT. Its protein product is CAAWGYGTGWFKIF.

By its share, this clone is hyperexpanded. The sample has other DNA sequences that encode this CDR3 too. V is TRGV5 and J is TRGJP2. The J segment lost 5 bases and the V segment lost 0 bases, leaving 6 bases of the junction unmatched. The germline V gene encodes CDR1 VINAFY and CDR2 YDVSNSKD. The CDR3 covers 15 residues. The CDR3: CATWDRRRSDWIKTF. CDR3 nucleotides: TGTGCCACCTGGGACAGGCGTCGAAGTGATTGGATCAAGACGTTT.

The CDR3 reads CATRIYKKLF. DNA for the CDR3: TGTGCCACCCGTATTTATAAGAAACTCTTT. V and J are TRGV4 and TRGJ1 or TRGJ2. Unmatched junction bases numbered 5, after V lost 9 bases and J lost 6 bases. This CDR3 is 10 amino acids long. The germline CDR1 and CDR2 sequences are EGSTGY and YDSYTSSV.

The chain has TRGV4 and TRGJ1 or TRGJ2. Germline V gene sequence: CDR1 EGSTGY, CDR2 YDSYTSSV. Trimming removed 1 base from V and 0 bases from J; junction bases left unmatched: 3. This CDR3 has 14 residues. CDR3 coding DNA: TGTGCCACCTGGGATGGTCGGAATTATTATAAGAAACTCTTT. It yields the protein CATWDGRNYYKKLF.

V and J are TRGV3 and TRGJP2. This CDR3 spans 13 amino acids. V lost 3 bases to trimming and J lost 9 bases; unmatched junction nucleotides: 7. CDR1 is VTNTFY and CDR2 is YDVSTARD in the germline V gene (reference sequence). The CDR3 loop reads CATWDFLYWIKTF. The CDR3 coding sequence is TGTGCCACCTGGGACTTCCTGTATTGGATCAAGACGTTT.

This clone was seen a handful of times. The chain couples TRGV2 to TRGJP2. The germline V gene encodes CDR1 EGSNGY and CDR2 YDSYNSKV. The CDR3 is 15 residues long. The V and J ends lost 0 bases and 8 bases, in that order; junction bases with no gene match: 9. In nucleotides, the CDR3 is TGTGCCACCTGGGACGGGGGTTTAAGCGATTGGATCAAGACGTTT. Its translation: CATWDGGLSDWIKTF.

This clone was counted a few times. A much larger clone lies a single base off, so this may be a read error. This sequence joins TRGV2 and TRGJ1 or TRGJ2. The CDR3 has 16 amino acids. Per the germline V gene, CDR1 is EGSNGY and CDR2 is YDSYNSKV. In nucleotides, the CDR3 is TGCGCCACCTGGGACGCTCCCGAATCTATTTATTATAAGAAACTCTTT. Residues: CATWDAPESIYYKKLF.

The gene calls are TRGV10 and TRGJ1 or TRGJ2. TRGV10 is classed as an ORF, of uncertain function. This CDR3 is built from 14 residues. V dropped 8 bases and J dropped 6; count of bases not matched to a gene: 14. The CDR3 coding sequence is TGTGCTGCGTGGGATTGGTCTGGGGCTTATAAGAAACTCTTT. Translating it yields CAAWDWSGAYKKLF.

This chain links TRGV8 with TRGJ1 or TRGJ2. Germline CDR1 reads VENAVY; CDR2 reads YDSYNSRV. V was pared by 0 bases and J by 2 bases, with 13 bases of the junction left unmatched. The CDR3 is 17 amino acids. The chain's CDR3 is CATWDRPLLFHYYKKLF. For the CDR3, the DNA is TGTGCCACCTGGGATAGGCCGCTACTTTTTCATTATTATAAGAAACTCTTT.

This clone turned up a few times. A much larger clone lies a single base off, so this may be a read error. J is TRGJ1 or TRGJ2 and V is TRGV3. Losses at the gene ends were 10 bases for V and 0 bases for J; bases not matched to a gene: 15. This CDR3 contains 15 residues. Germline lookup yields CDR1 VTNTFY and CDR2 YDVSTARD (reference sequence). CDR3 DNA sequence: TGTGCCACTTGGCCGGATCTTTCGAATTATTATAAGAAACTCTTT. Its protein product is CATWPDLSNYYKKLF.

The genes are TRGV5 and TRGJ1 or TRGJ2. This CDR3 region has 13 residues. In germline, CDR1 is VINAFY, CDR2 YDVSNSKD. The V and J ends lost 9 bases and 2 bases, in that order; junction bases with no gene match: 10. DNA of the CDR3: TGTGCCACCGGGATAAGGGATTATTATAAGAAACTCTTT. Amino acid sequence: CATGIRDYYKKLF.

For this clone: A junction end diverges from the germline sequence, so it may reflect a read error. This sequence joins TRGV9 and TRGJ1 or TRGJ2. CDR3 length: 14 amino acids. Germline CDR1 and CDR2: GITISATS and ISYDGTV (reference sequence). Here the CDR3 DNA reads TGTGCCTTGTGGGATGGGGTGGATTATTATAGGAAACTCTTT. Encoded protein: CALWDGVDYYRKLF.